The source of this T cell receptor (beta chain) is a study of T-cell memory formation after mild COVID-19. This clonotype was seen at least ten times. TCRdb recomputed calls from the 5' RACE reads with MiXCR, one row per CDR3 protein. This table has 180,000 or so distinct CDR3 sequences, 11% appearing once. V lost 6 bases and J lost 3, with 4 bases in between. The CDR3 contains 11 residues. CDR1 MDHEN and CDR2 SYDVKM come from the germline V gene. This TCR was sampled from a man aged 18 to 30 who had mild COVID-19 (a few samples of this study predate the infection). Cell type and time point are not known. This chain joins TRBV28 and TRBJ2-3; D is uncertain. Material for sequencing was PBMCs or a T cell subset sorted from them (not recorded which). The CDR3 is CASRQTDTQYF. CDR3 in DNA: TGTGCCAGCAGGCAGACAGATACGCAGTATTTT.